The 20 T cell receptor beta chains reported below all come from one sample, sequenced in a study of radiotherapy plus CTLA-4 blockade in lung cancer (dated 2018 in TCRdb). The library came from the immunoSEQ multiplex PCR assay. TCRdb re-hosts the immuneACCESS table, in-frame sequences only. Its copies lack some clones; in the studies checked, an unresolved V gene accounts for under half of them, and the cause for the rest is not known. In this sample the table shows tens of thousands of clones, roughly four fifths of which occur a single time. The leading ten clones occupy around 7.7% of the sample. Here the sequenced sample was peripheral blood, taken from a patient treated with radiotherapy plus ipilimumab. These receptors all stem from a human donor with non-small cell lung cancer who had stable disease on radiotherapy plus ipilimumab.

This sequence joins TRBV4-1 and TRBJ1-4; D is ambiguous. Germline lookup yields CDR1 MGHRA and CDR2 YSYEKL. The germline V and J ends were trimmed by 6 bases and 8 bases, with 16 bases remaining between them. The CDR3 runs to 14 residues. The CDR3 reads CASSPQAQGEKLFF. The DNA of the CDR3 is TGCGCCAGCAGTCCCCAAGCTCAAGGGGAAAAACTGTTTTTT.

This chain joins TRBV27 and TRBJ2-7; D ambiguous. V gave up 6 bases and J gave up 2 bases, with 11 bases separating them. Germline V gene data show CDR1 as MNHEY and CDR2 as SMNVEV (reference sequence). This CDR3 comprises 13 residues. The CDR3 spells CASSHGRTYEQYF. Written as DNA, the CDR3 is TGTGCCAGCAGCCACGGACGGACCTACGAGCAGTACTTC.

The chain links TRBV18 to TRBJ1-5; D is uncertain. Trimming cost V 7 bases and J 5 bases, with 6 bases left between them. This CDR3 is 11 amino acids long. The V gene's germline CDR1 is KGHSH and CDR2 LQKENI. In DNA form, the CDR3 reads TGTGCCAGCTACGAAGATCAGCCCCAGCATTTT. It yields the protein CASYEDQPQHF.

The chain uses TRBV19 and TRBJ1-2; 7 nucleotides match TRBD1. Trimming took 4 bases from V and 2 from J; bases not matched to a gene: 4. CDR1 LNHDA and CDR2 SQIVND come from the germline V gene (reference sequence). The CDR3 runs to 14 residues. CDR3 nucleotide sequence: TGTGCCAGTAGTACAGACAGGGCGAACTATGGCTACACCTTC. This gives the protein CASSTDRANYGYTF.

The V and J genes are TRBV5-5 and TRBJ1-6; D gene ambiguous. From germline, CDR1 is SGHKS and CDR2 YYEKEE (reference sequence). Between the trimmed V and J ends, which lost 0 bases and 9 bases, there was a span of 13 bases. This CDR3 spans 15 amino acids. CDR3 sequence (DNA): TGTGCCAGCAGCTTGGATGAGGGTGACTTTTCACCCCTCCACTTT. Translating gives CASSLDEGDFSPLHF. Using reference TRBV5-5 and TRBJ1-6 for the parts outside the CDR3, the full variable domain is DAGVTQSPTHLIKTRGQQVTLRCSPISGHKSVSWYQQVLGQGPQFIFQYYEKEERGRGNFPDRFSARQFPNYSSELNVNALLLGDSALYLCASSLDEGDFSPLHFGNGTRLTVT.

Here the CDR3 reads CASSPKKSSYEQYV. The DNA of the CDR3 is TGTGCCAGCAGTCCGAAGAAGAGCTCCTACGAGCAGTACGTC. The rearrangement links TRBV6-1 to TRBJ2-7; D uncertain. The length of the CDR3 is 14 residues. Per germline, CDR1 MNHNS and CDR2 SASEGT. V gave up 5 bases and J gave up 0 bases, with 11 bases separating them.

The rearrangement joins TRBV6-6 to TRBJ2-7; maybe TRBD2 (6 bases). The CDR3 is 13 amino acids. The germline gives CDR1 MNHNY, CDR2 SVGAGI (reference sequence). Trimming shortened V by 2 bases and J by 6 bases, and 11 bases separated the two germline ends. The CDR3 coding sequence is TGTGCCAGCAGTTACGGGCGGGGCGCCGAGCAGTACGTC. It codes for CASSYGRGAEQYV.

The chain combines TRBV28 with TRBJ2-1; 11 nucleotides align to TRBD2. CDR1 MDHEN and CDR2 SYDVKM come from the germline V gene. V gave up 6 bases and J gave up 6 bases; unmatched junction bases: 10. This CDR3 has 16 amino acids. The chain's CDR3 is CASRTTASGGTNEQFF. Written as DNA, the CDR3 is TGTGCCAGCAGAACTACCGCTAGCGGGGGGACCAATGAGCAGTTCTTC. Together with reference TRBV28 and TRBJ2-1, the CDR3 gives the full variable domain: DVKVTQSSRYLVKRTGEKVFLECVQDMDHENMFWYRQDPGLGLRLIYFSYDVKMKEKGDIPEGYSVSREKKERFSLILESASTNQTSMYLCASRTTASGGTNEQFFGPGTRLTVL.

Here the CDR3 reads CASSIVVGTANNEQFF. In DNA, the CDR3 is TGTGCCAGTAGTATAGTCGTCGGGACAGCAAACAATGAGCAGTTCTTC. The gene calls are TRBV19 and TRBJ2-1; 7 positions match TRBD1. This CDR3 spans 16 amino acids. Trimming removed 1 base from V and 5 bases from J; junction bases left unmatched: 8. Germline CDR1 is LNHDA and CDR2 is SQIVND (reference sequence).

The V gene is TRBV23-1, the J gene TRBJ2-2, with 7 bases lining up with TRBD2. TRBV23-1 is noted as an ORF with a role that remains uncertain. The CDR3 is 13 amino acids. V was clipped by 4 bases and J by 5 bases; unmatched bases: 1. CDR3 DNA: TGCGCCAGCAGTCTCGGGGGGACCGGGGAGCTGTTTTTT. Residues: CASSLGGTGELFF.

This clone is a singleton in its sample. The junction and the germline gene differ at one end; a read error may be behind it. J is TRBJ1-5 and V is TRBV6-1, with D unresolved. This CDR3 has 14 amino acids. Germline V lookup: CDR1 MNHNS, CDR2 SASEGT. In nucleotides, the CDR3 is TGTGCCAGCCGTGAGGCGATAGGACATCAGCCCCAGCATTTT. Its translation: CASREAIGHQPQHF.

This clone was seen more than once but under ten times. The chain is built from TRBV18 and TRBJ1-4; D may be TRBD1 (5 bases). The V gene lost 3 bases and the J gene lost 8 bases, with 13 bases spanning the gap. The CDR3 sequence is 14 residues long. Germline V gene data show CDR1 as KGHSH and CDR2 as LQKENI. The CDR3 DNA follows: TGTGCCAGCTCACCGGGACTGGGAGAAGAAAAACTGTTTTTT. It codes for CASSPGLGEEKLFF.

CDR3 in amino acids: CASSLGTGGDDTEAFF. DNA of the CDR3: TGTGCCAGCAGCTTAGGGACAGGGGGCGATGACACTGAAGCTTTCTTT. V and J are TRBV7-9 and TRBJ1-1; 11 bases align to TRBD1. This CDR3 is built from 16 residues. V dropped 1 base and J dropped 3; count of bases not matched to a gene: 4. CDR1 is SEHNR, CDR2 FQNEAQ, per germline (reference sequence).

The table lists this clone with a few counts. This chain uses TRBV28 with TRBJ1-2; no firm D call. The CDR3 is 12 residues long. Between the trimmed V and J ends, which lost 1 base and 7 bases, there was a span of 7 bases. Germline assignment: CDR1 MDHEN and CDR2 SYDVKM. Here the CDR3 reads CASSLSGFGYTF. CDR3 nucleotide sequence: TGTGCCAGCAGTTTATCCGGGTTTGGCTACACCTTC.

V gene TRBV5-1 combines with J gene TRBJ1-4; 7 bases are shared with TRBD1. The germline CDR1 and CDR2 sequences are SGHRS and YFSETQ. This CDR3 region has 15 residues. V was pared by 0 bases and J by 5 bases, with 4 bases of the junction left unmatched. Written as DNA, the CDR3 is TGCGCCAGCAGCTTGGGACAGGGAGGAAATGAAAAACTGTTTTTT. Its translation: CASSLGQGGNEKLFF.

The chain has TRBV19 and TRBJ1-1, with no clear D. Germline V CDR1 and CDR2: LNHDA, SQIVND (reference sequence). CDR3 length: 13 residues. Deletions cut 7 bases from V and 0 bases from J, with 9 bases between. The CDR3 sequence: CASNRKMNTEAFF. Here the CDR3 DNA reads TGTGCCAGTAACCGGAAGATGAACACTGAAGCTTTCTTT.

This clone was seen more than once but under ten times. In nucleotides, the CDR3 is TGTGCCAGCACGTTGTTGGGGCAGGGGTCGAGTGAAGCTTTCTTT. This gives the protein CASTLLGQGSSEAFF. The chain couples TRBV6-6 to TRBJ1-1; a possible D gene is TRBD1 (6 bases). The germline CDR1 and CDR2 sequences are MNHNY and SVGAGI (reference sequence). V gave up 7 bases and J gave up 7 bases, with 22 bases separating them. This CDR3 region has 15 residues.

V and J are TRBV28 and TRBJ2-6; D ambiguous. Trimming took 7 bases from V and 2 from J, leaving 12 bases between them. The length of the CDR3 is 15 residues. The germline V gene encodes CDR1 MDHEN and CDR2 SYDVKM. The CDR3 bases are TGTGCCAGCAATCCCACAATTACTGGGGCCAACGTCCTGACTTTC. Its translation is CASNPTITGANVLTF. The variable domain in full, completed from reference TRBV28 and TRBJ2-6, reads DVKVTQSSRYLVKRTGEKVFLECVQDMDHENMFWYRQDPGLGLRLIYFSYDVKMKEKGDIPEGYSVSREKKERFSLILESASTNQTSMYLCASNPTITGANVLTFGAGSRLTVL.

The chain links TRBV5-1 to TRBJ2-7; the D is unclear. Germline CDR1 SGHRS, CDR2 YFSETQ. CDR3 size: 13 residues. V was shortened by 0 bases and J by 3 bases, with 7 bases between the two germline ends. The DNA of the CDR3 is TGCGCCAGCAGCTTGGACGGAGACTACGAGCAGTACGTC. Translation: CASSLDGDYEQYV.

The chain has TRBV7-7 and TRBJ2-5; TRBD1 matches 9 bases. Germline CDR1 is SSHAT and CDR2 is FNYEAQ (reference sequence). J gave up 4 bases and V 6 bases, and 6 bases lay outside the gene matches. The CDR3 is 14 amino acids. The CDR3 nucleotides are TGTGCCAGCAGTTCGGACAGGGGAGTAGAGACCCAGTACTTC. This codes for CASSSDRGVETQYF.